These 16 T cell receptor beta chains were all obtained from the same sample, sequenced in a study of T cell changes during pregnancy in multiple sclerosis. The data were produced by immunoSEQ multiplex PCR, yet TCRdb's version contains in-frame clones alone and is incomplete. The data contain over 70,000 clones, approximately 94% of them singletons. The sample in question was peripheral blood, obtained in the third trimester of pregnancy. All receptors derive from a female donor with multiple sclerosis, enrolled in a pregnancy study.

This chain links TRBV23-1 with TRBJ2-7, with D maybe TRBD1 (5 bases). TRBV23-1 counts as an open reading frame of uncertain function. This CDR3 comprises 14 residues. V lost 11 bases and J 1 base, leaving 18 bases between the germline ends. The CDR3 sequence is CASSADRGSYEQYF. The CDR3 DNA reads as TGCGCCTCTTCAGCTGATAGGGGTTCCTACGAGCAGTACTTC.

The chain recombines TRBV5-4 with TRBJ2-7; tentatively, D is TRBD2 (5 bases). Germline CDR1 reads SGHNT; CDR2 reads YYREEE (reference sequence). This CDR3 is 15 amino acids long. Trimming removed 4 bases at V and 0 bases at J, with 14 bases between. CDR3 amino acids: CASSHGGYSSYEQYF. The CDR3 DNA follows: TGTGCCAGCAGCCACGGCGGGTATAGCTCCTACGAGCAGTACTTC.

The rearrangement links TRBV7-8 to TRBJ1-5; a weak D match, TRBD1 (6 bases). Per the germline V gene, CDR1 is SGHVS and CDR2 is FQNEAQ. CDR3 length: 17 residues. V was cut by 1 base and J by 3 bases, with 16 bases left in between. CDR3 region: CASSLERTDPLNQPQHF. DNA of the CDR3: TGTGCCAGCAGCTTAGAACGGACAGACCCACTCAATCAGCCCCAGCATTTT.

This sequence joins TRBV10-3 and TRBJ2-5, with D possibly being TRBD2 (6 bases). In germline, CDR1 is ENHRY, CDR2 SYGVKD. The length of the CDR3 is 16 residues. Trimming took off 1 base at V and 4 bases at J, with 16 bases between the two ends. The DNA for the CDR3 is TGTGCCATCAGTGAGTACCCCTCCGGGAGCGGAGAGACCCAGTACTTC. It encodes CAISEYPSGSGETQYF.

The V gene is TRBV6-1, the J gene TRBJ2-3; TRBD1 matches 9 bases. Germline values: CDR1 MNHNS, CDR2 SASEGT. Trimming cost V 6 bases and J 5 bases; bases outside gene matches: 9. This CDR3 is 15 amino acids long. The CDR3 reads CASRLEQGAGDTQYF. CDR3 bases: TGTGCCAGCAGGTTGGAACAGGGGGCTGGAGATACGCAGTATTTT.

V usage is TRBV11-3 and J usage is TRBJ1-1; D is unclear. V lost 1 base and J lost 10, with 10 bases in between. CDR3 length equals 12 residues. In germline, CDR1 is SGHNT, CDR2 YENEEA. The CDR3 nucleotides read TGTGCCAGCAGCTTAGGGGGAGAACGAGCTTTCTTT. Amino acid sequence: CASSLGGERAFF.

V gene TRBV29-1 combines with J gene TRBJ2-2, with TRBD1 as a possible D gene (6 bases). This CDR3 contains 13 residues. Deletions cut 6 bases from V and 2 bases from J, with 10 bases between. Germline CDR1 reads SQVTM; CDR2 reads ANQGSEA. The CDR3 DNA reads as TGCAGCGTAGGGACACTTAACACCGGGGAGCTGTTTTTT. It codes for CSVGTLNTGELFF.

A single count supports this clone. This chain links TRBV18 with TRBJ1-6; TRBD1 matches at 7 bases. The CDR3 has 13 amino acids. Germline V gene sequence: CDR1 KGHSH, CDR2 LQKENI. Losses at the gene ends were 4 bases for V and 9 bases for J; bases not matched to a gene: 3. Here the CDR3 DNA reads TGTGCCAGCTCACGACAGGGCGGTTCACCCCTCCACTTT. This sequence encodes CASSRQGGSPLHF.

This clone appeared a single time. The V and J genes are TRBV10-3 and TRBJ2-7; 8 positions agree with TRBD1. J lost 0 bases, V lost 3 bases, and 1 base had no gene match. Per germline, CDR1 ENHRY and CDR2 SYGVKD. This CDR3 contains 14 residues. The CDR3 DNA reads as TGTGCCATCAGTGACGGACAGGGCTCCTACGAGCAGTACTTC. Protein sequence: CAISDGQGSYEQYF.

The rearrangement links TRBV4-3 to TRBJ1-3, with D possibly TRBD1 on 5 matching bases. This CDR3 spans 17 amino acids. From germline, CDR1 is LGHNA and CDR2 YSLEER. The V and J ends lost 1 base and 0 bases respectively, with 13 bases between them. The CDR3 bases are TGCGCCAGCAGCCAAGCAGACCGGGACTACTCTGGAAACACCATATATTTT. This sequence encodes CASSQADRDYSGNTIYF.

In this sample, this clone turned up once. The CDR3 DNA follows: TGTGCCAGCAGCCCCGGAAATAGCAACGAGCAGTACTTC. Its translation is CASSPGNSNEQYF. The chain joins TRBV14 to TRBJ2-7; D ambiguous. CDR1 SGHDN and CDR2 FVKESK come from the germline V gene. The CDR3 is 13 amino acids. The ends were cut back, 4 bases at V and 5 bases at J, with 12 bases in the middle.

The rearrangement links TRBV4-1 to TRBJ1-1; no firm D call. Germline V gives CDR1 MGHRA, CDR2 YSYEKL. This CDR3 spans 15 amino acids. Deletions cut 0 bases from V and 1 base from J, with 9 bases between. The CDR3 loop is CASSQEPVANTEAFF. The CDR3 DNA sequence: TGCGCCAGCAGCCAAGAGCCAGTGGCGAACACTGAAGCTTTCTTT.

The V and J genes are TRBV27 and TRBJ1-5; 10 bases line up with TRBD1. V was pared by 6 bases and J by 3 bases, with 5 bases of the junction left unmatched. The CDR3 is 15 residues long. Germline V lookup: CDR1 MNHEY, CDR2 SMNVEV (reference sequence). The CDR3 DNA follows: TGTGCCAGCAGAGCCGGGACAGGGGTCAATCAGCCCCAGCATTTT. It translates to CASRAGTGVNQPQHF.

This rearrangement joins TRBV27 to TRBJ2-7; possibly TRBD1 for D (6 bases). This CDR3 is 13 amino acids long. V lost 6 bases and J 2 bases, leaving 11 bases between the germline ends. CDR1 and CDR2 from the germline V gene are MNHEY and SMNVEV (reference sequence). The CDR3 is CASRRDITYEQYF. The CDR3 nucleotides read TGTGCCAGCAGAAGGGACATCACCTACGAGCAGTACTTC.

The chain uses TRBV4-3 and TRBJ2-7; 7 bases are shared with TRBD2. The CDR3 has 15 amino acids. Germline trimming cut 0 bases from V and 3 bases from J; bases unmatched to any gene: 5. The V gene's germline CDR1 is LGHNA and CDR2 YSLEER. CDR3 sequence: CASSQDAGANYEQYF. The CDR3 DNA reads TGCGCCAGCAGCCAAGATGCGGGAGCGAACTACGAGCAGTACTTC.

The chain combines TRBV28 with TRBJ2-1; D gene uncertain. CDR1 is MDHEN, CDR2 SYDVKM, per germline. V lost 3 bases and J lost 4, with 7 bases in between. CDR3 length: 13 residues. DNA of the CDR3: TGTGCCAGCAGTTTTTTTAGATACAATGAGCAGTTCTTC. Residues: CASSFFRYNEQFF.